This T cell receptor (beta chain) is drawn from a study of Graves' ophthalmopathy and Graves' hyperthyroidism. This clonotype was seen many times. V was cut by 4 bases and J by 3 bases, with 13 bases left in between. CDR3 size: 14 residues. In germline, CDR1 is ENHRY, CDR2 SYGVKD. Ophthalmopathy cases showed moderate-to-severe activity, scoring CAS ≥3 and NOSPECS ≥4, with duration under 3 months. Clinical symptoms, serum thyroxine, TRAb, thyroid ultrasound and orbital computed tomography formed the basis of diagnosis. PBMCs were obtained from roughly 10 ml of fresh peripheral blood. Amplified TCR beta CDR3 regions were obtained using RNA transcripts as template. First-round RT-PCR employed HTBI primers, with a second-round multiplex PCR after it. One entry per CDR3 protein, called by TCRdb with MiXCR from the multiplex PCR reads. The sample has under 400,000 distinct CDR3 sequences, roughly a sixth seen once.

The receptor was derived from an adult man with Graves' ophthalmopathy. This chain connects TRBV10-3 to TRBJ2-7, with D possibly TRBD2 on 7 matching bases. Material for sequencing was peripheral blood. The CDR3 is CAISGNREGYEQYF. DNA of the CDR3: TGTGCCATCAGTGGCAACAGGGAGGGCTACGAGCAGTACTTC.